This T cell receptor (beta chain) was captured in a study of T cell changes during pregnancy in multiple sclerosis. The assay was immunoSEQ multiplex PCR, and TCRdb's table has in-frame clones only and misses some. The repertoire holds about 35,000 clones, about 91% seen once, with about 0.45% in the top ten. The CDR3 is made up of 13 amino acids. Germline V CDR1 and CDR2: LNHDA, SQIVND (reference sequence). Between the trimmed V and J ends, which lost 5 bases and 0 bases, there was a span of 7 bases. The V call is TRBV19, the J call TRBJ1-1, with a possible D match to TRBD1 (5 bases). The sample in question was CD4+ T cells from peripheral blood mononuclear cells, obtained in the third trimester of pregnancy. The sequence was obtained from a female donor in good health, enrolled as a control in a pregnancy study. The CDR3 region has the DNA TGTGCCAGTAGTGGGGGGATGAACACTGAAGCTTTCTTT. This sequence encodes CASSGGMNTEAFF.